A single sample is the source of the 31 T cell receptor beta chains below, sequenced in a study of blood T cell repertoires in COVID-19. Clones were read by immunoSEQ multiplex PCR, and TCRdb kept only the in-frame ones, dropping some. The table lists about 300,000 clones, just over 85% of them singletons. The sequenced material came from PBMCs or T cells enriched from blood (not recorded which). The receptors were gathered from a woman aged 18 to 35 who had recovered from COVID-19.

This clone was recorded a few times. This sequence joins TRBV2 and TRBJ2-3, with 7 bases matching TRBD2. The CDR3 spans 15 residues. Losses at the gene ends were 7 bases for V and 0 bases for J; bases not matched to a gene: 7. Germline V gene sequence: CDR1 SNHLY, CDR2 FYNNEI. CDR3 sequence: CASTRDYTSTDTQYF. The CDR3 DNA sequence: TGTGCCAGCACGCGGGACTACACTAGCACAGATACGCAGTATTTT. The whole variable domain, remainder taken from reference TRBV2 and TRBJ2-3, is EPEVTQTPSHQVTQMGQEVILRCVPISNHLYFYWYRQILGQKVEFLVSFYNNEISEKSEIFDDQFSVERPDGSNFTLKIRSTKLEDSAMYFCASTRDYTSTDTQYFGPGTRLTVL.

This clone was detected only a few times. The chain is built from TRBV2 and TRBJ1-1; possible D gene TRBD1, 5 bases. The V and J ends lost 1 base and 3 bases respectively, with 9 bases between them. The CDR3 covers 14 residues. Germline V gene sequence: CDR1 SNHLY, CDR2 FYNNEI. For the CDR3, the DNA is TGTGCCAGCAGTGAAGAGGGGTTTTACACTGAAGCTTTCTTT. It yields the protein CASSEEGFYTEAFF.

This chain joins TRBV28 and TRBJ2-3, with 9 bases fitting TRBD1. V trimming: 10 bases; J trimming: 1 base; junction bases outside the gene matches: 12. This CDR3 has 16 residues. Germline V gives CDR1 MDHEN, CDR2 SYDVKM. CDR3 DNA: TGTGCCACTAATCTACCGGACAGGGGTCGCACAGATACGCAGTATTTT. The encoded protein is CATNLPDRGRTDTQYF.

The CDR3 loop reads CASSERRVPGANVLTF. The CDR3, as DNA: TGTGCCAGCAGTGAACGCAGGGTACCTGGGGCCAACGTCCTGACTTTC. The chain has TRBV6-1 and TRBJ2-6, with D maybe TRBD1 (5 bases). V dropped 2 bases and J dropped 2 bases, with 10 bases sitting between them. Germline CDR1 reads MNHNS; CDR2 reads SASEGT. This CDR3 comprises 16 residues.

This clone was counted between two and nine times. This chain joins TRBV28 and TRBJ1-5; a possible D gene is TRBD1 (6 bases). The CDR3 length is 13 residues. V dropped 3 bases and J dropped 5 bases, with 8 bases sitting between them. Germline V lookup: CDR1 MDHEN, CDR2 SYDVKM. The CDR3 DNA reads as TGTGCCAGCAGTTTCAGGGGCCATCAGCCCCAGCATTTT. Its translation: CASSFRGHQPQHF.

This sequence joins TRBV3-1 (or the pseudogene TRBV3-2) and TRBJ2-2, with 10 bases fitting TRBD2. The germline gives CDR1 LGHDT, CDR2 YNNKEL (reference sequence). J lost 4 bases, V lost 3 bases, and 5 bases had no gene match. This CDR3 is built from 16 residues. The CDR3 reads CASSQKRGGSTGELFF. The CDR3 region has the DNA TGTGCCAGCAGCCAGAAGCGGGGGGGCAGCACCGGGGAGCTGTTTTTT.

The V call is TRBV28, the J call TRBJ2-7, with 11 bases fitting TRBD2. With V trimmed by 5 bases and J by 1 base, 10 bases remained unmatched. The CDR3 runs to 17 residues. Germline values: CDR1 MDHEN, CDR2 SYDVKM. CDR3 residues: CASSHRGRLAGSYEQYF. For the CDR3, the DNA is TGTGCCAGCAGTCACCGAGGGAGACTAGCGGGATCCTACGAGCAGTACTTC.

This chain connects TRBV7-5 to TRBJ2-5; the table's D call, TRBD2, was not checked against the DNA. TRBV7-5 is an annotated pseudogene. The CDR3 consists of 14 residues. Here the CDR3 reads CVRSARLDQETQYF. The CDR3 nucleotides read TGTGTCAGAAGCGCCAGACTAGATCAAGAGACCCAGTACTTC.

CDR3 amino acids: CASTTPGGSNQPQHF. The CDR3 DNA follows: TGTGCCAGCACCACCCCGGGGGGTAGCAATCAGCCCCAGCATTTT. J is TRBJ1-5 and V is TRBV6-5; a possible D gene is TRBD1 (5 bases). V lost 7 bases to trimming and J lost 0 bases, with 13 bases between them. The V gene's germline CDR1 is MNHEY and CDR2 SVGAGI. This CDR3 has 15 residues.

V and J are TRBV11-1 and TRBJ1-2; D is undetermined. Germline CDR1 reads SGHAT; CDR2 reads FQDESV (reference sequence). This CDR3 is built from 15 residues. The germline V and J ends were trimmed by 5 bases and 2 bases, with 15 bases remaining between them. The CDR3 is CASSPGLDFNYGYTF. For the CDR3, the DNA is TGTGCCAGCAGCCCTGGGTTGGACTTCAACTATGGCTACACCTTC.

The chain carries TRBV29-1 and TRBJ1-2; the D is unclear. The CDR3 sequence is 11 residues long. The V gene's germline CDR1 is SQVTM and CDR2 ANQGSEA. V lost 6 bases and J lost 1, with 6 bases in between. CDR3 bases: TGCAGCGTCCAGGTTAACTATGGCTACACCTTC. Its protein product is CSVQVNYGYTF.

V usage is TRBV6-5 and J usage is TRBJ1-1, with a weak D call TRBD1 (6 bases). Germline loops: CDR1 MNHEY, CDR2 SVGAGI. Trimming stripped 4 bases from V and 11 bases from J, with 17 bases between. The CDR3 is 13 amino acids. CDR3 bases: TGTGCCAGCAGTTCTCATTCACAGGGACGGGCTTTCTTT. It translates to CASSSHSQGRAFF.

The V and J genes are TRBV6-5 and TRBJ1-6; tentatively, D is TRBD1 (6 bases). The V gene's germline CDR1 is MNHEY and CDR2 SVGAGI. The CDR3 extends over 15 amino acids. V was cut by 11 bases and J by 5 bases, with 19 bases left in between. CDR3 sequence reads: CAANREKIDNSPLHF. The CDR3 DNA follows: TGTGCCGCCAACAGGGAAAAAATAGATAATTCACCCCTCCACTTT.

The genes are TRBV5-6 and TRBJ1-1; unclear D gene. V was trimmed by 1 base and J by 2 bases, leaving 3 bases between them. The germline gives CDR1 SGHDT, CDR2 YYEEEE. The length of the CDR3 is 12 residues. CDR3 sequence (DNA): TGTGCCAGCAGCTTGAGCAACACTGAAGCTTTCTTT. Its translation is CASSLSNTEAFF.

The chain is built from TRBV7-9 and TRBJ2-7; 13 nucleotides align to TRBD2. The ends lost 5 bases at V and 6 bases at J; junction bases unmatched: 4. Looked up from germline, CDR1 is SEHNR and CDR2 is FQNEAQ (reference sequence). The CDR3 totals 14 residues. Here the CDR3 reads CASSRGLAGVEQYF. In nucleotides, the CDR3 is TGTGCCAGCAGCCGTGGACTAGCGGGAGTCGAGCAGTACTTC.

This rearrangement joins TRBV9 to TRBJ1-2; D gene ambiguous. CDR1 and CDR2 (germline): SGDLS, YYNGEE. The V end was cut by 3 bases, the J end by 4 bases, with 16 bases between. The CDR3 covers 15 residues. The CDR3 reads CASSARRTGSYGYTF. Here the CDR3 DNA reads TGTGCCAGCAGCGCAAGGCGGACCGGGAGCTATGGCTACACCTTC.

The CDR3 spells CASSGGTGGNSPLHF. The CDR3 DNA sequence: TGTGCCAGCAGCGGGGGGACAGGGGGAAATTCACCCCTCCACTTT. V gene TRBV9 combines with J gene TRBJ1-6; 11 bases line up with TRBD1. V dropped 3 bases and J dropped 7; count of bases not matched to a gene: 3. The CDR3 sequence is 15 residues long. CDR1 is SGDLS and CDR2 is YYNGEE in the germline V gene.

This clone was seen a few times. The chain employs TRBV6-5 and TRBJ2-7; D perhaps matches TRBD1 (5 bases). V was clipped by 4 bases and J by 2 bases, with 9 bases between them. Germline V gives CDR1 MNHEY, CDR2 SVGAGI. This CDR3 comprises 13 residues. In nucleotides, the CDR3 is TGTGCCAGCAGTTCCTGGGGCACCTACGAGCAGTACTTC. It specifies CASSSWGTYEQYF.

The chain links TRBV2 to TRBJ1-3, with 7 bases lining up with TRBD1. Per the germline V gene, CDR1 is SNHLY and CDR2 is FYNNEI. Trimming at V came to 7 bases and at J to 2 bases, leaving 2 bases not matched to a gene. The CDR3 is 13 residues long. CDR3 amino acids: CASIQGAGNTIYF. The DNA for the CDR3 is TGTGCCAGCATTCAGGGGGCTGGAAACACCATATATTTT.

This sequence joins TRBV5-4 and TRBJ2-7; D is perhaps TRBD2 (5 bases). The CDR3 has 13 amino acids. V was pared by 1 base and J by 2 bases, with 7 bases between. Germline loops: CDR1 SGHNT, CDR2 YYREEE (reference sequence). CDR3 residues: CASSLSGTYEQYF. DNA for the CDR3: TGTGCCAGCAGCTTGAGCGGTACCTACGAGCAGTACTTC.

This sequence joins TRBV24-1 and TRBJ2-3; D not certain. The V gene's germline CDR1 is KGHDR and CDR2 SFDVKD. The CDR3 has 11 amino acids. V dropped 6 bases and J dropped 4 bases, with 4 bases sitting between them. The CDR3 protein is CATSSADTQYF. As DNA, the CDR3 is TGTGCCACCAGTAGCGCAGATACGCAGTATTTT.

CDR3 in amino acids: CASSLVGGGNTIYF. CDR3 in DNA: TGTGCCAGCAGCTTGGTAGGGGGAGGAAACACCATATATTTT. This sequence joins TRBV7-2 and TRBJ1-3, with TRBD1 as a possible D gene (6 bases). Trimming removed 3 bases at V and 4 bases at J, with 10 bases between. Germline CDR1 reads SGHTA; CDR2 reads FQGNSA. This CDR3 spans 14 amino acids.

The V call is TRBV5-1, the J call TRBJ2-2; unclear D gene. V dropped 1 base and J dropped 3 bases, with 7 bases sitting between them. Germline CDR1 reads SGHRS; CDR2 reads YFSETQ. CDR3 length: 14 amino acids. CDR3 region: CASSLSEYTGELFF. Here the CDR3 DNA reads TGCGCCAGCAGCTTGTCGGAGTACACCGGGGAGCTGTTTTTT.

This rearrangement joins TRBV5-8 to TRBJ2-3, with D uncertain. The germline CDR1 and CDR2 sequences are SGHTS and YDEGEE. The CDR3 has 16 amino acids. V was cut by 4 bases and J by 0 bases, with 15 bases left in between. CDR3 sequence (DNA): TGTGCCAGCAGCCAGGCTGTACTGTTGAGCACAGATACGCAGTATTTT. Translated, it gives CASSQAVLLSTDTQYF.

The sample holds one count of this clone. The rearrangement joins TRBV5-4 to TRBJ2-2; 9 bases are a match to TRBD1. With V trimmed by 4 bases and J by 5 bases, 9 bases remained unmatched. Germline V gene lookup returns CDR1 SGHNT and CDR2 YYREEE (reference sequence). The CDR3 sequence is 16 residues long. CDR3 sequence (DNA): TGTGCCAGCAGCCCACAGGGGGCCTTAAGGACCGGGGAGCTGTTTTTT. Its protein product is CASSPQGALRTGELFF. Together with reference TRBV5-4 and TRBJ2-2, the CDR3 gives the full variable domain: ETGVTQSPTHLIKTRGQQVTLRCSSQSGHNTVSWYQQALGQGPQFIFQYYREEENGRGNFPPRFSGLQFPNYSSELNVNALELDDSALYLCASSPQGALRTGELFFGEGSRLTVL.

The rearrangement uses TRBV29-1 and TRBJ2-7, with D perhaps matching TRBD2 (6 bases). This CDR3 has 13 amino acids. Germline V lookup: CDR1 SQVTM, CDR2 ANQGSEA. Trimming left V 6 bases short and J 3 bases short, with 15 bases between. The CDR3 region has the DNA TGCAGCGTCCCCGGGACTTTATTCTACGAGCAGTACTTC. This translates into CSVPGTLFYEQYF.

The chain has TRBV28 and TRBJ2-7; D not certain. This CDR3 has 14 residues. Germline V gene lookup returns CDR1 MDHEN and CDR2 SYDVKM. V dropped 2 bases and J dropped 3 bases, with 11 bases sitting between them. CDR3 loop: CASSLTPQVYEQYF. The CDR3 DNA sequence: TGTGCCAGCAGTTTAACCCCCCAGGTCTACGAGCAGTACTTC. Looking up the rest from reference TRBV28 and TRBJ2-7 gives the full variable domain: DVKVTQSSRYLVKRTGEKVFLECVQDMDHENMFWYRQDPGLGLRLIYFSYDVKMKEKGDIPEGYSVSREKKERFSLILESASTNQTSMYLCASSLTPQVYEQYFGPGTRLTVT.

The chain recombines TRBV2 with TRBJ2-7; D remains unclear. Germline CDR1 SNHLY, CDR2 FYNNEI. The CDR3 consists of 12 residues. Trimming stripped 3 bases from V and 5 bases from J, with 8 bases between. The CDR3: CASSDSVDEQYF. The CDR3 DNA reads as TGTGCCAGCAGTGACAGCGTGGACGAGCAGTACTTC.

CDR3 sequence (DNA): TGTGCCAGCAGCGCGACGAACTCAGGGGGCGGAATTCCCTATGGCTACACCTTC. Its translation is CASSATNSGGGIPYGYTF. The chain recombines TRBV9 with TRBJ1-2; 8 bases match TRBD1. The CDR3 runs to 18 residues. Looked up from germline, CDR1 is SGDLS and CDR2 is YYNGEE. Germline trimming cut 3 bases from V and 4 bases from J; bases unmatched to any gene: 17.

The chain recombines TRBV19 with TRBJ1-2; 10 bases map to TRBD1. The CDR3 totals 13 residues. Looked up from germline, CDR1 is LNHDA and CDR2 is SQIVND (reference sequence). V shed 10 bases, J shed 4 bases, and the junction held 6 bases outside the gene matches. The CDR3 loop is CATDRGLGYGYTF. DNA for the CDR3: TGTGCCACCGACAGGGGGCTGGGCTATGGCTACACCTTC.

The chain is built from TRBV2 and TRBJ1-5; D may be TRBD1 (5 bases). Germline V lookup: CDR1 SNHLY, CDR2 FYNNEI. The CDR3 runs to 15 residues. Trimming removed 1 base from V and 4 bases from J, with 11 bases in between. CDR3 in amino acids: CASSEVRGGNQPQHF. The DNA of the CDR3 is TGTGCCAGCAGTGAAGTGAGGGGAGGAAATCAGCCCCAGCATTTT. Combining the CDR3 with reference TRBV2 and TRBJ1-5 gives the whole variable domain EPEVTQTPSHQVTQMGQEVILRCVPISNHLYFYWYRQILGQKVEFLVSFYNNEISEKSEIFDDQFSVERPDGSNFTLKIRSTKLEDSAMYFCASSEVRGGNQPQHFGDGTRLSIL.